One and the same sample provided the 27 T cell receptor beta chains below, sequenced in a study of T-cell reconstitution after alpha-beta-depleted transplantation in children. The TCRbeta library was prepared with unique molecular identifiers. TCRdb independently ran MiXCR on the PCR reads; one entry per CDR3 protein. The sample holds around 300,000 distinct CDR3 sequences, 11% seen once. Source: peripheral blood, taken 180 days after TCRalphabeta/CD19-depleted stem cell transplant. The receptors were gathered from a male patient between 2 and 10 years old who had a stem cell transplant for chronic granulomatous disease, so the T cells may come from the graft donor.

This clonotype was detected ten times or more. The CDR3: CASSEPSRNEQFF. CDR3 nucleotide sequence: TGTGCCAGCAGTGAGCCCTCTCGAAATGAGCAGTTCTTC. The chain recombines TRBV6-1 with TRBJ2-1; D not certain. The CDR3 totals 13 residues. V dropped 3 bases and J dropped 7 bases, with 10 bases sitting between them. The germline V gene encodes CDR1 MNHNS and CDR2 SASEGT.

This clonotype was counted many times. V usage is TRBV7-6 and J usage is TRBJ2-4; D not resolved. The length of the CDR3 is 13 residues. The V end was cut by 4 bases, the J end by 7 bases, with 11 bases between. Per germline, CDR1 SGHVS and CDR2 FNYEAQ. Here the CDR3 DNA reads TGTGCCAGCAGCTCTCGTATAGGGAACATTCAGTACTTC. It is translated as CASSSRIGNIQYF. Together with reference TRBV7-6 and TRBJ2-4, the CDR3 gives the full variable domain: GAGVSQSPRYKVTKRGQDVALRCDPISGHVSLYWYRQALGQGPEFLTYFNYEAQQDKSGLPNDRFSAERPEGSISTLTIQRTEQRDSAMYRCASSSRIGNIQYFGAGTRLSVL.

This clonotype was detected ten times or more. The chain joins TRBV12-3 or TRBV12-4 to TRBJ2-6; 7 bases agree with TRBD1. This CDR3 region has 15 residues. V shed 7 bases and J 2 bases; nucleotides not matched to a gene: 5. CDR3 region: CASTMTGTGANVLTF. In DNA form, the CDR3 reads TGTGCCAGCACCATGACAGGGACTGGGGCCAACGTCCTGACTTTC.

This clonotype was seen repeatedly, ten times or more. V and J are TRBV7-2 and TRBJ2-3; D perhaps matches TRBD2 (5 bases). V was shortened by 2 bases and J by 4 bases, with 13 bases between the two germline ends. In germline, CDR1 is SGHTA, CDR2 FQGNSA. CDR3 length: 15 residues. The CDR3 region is CASSLRAERADTQYF. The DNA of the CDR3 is TGTGCCAGCAGCTTAAGAGCGGAGAGAGCAGATACGCAGTATTTT.

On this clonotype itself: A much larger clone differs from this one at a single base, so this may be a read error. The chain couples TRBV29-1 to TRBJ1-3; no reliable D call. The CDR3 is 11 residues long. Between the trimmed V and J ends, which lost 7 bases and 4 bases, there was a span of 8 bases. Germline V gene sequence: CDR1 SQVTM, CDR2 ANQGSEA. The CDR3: CSATVGNTIYF. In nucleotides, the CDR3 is TGCAGCGCCACAGTAGGAAACACCATATATTTT.

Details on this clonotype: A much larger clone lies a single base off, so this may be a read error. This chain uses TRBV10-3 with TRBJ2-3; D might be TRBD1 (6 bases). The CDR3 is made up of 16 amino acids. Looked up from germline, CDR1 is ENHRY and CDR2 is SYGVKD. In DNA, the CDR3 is TGTGCCTTCAGTGACCCGGGACAACCCGGCACAGATACGCAGTATTTT. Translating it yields CAFSDPGQPGTDTQYF.

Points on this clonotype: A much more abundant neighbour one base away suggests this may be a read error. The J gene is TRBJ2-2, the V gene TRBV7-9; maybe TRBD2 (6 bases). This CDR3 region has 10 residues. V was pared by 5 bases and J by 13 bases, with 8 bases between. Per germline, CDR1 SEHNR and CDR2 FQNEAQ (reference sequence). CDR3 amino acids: CASSPRGLFF. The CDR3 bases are TGTGCCAGCAGCCCGCGGGGGCTGTTTTTT. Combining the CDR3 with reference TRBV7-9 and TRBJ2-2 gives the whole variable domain DTGVSQNPRHKITKRGQNVTFRCDPISEHNRLYWYRQTLGQGPEFLTYFQNEAQLEKSRLLSDRFSAERPKGSFSTLEIQRTEQGDSAMYLCASSPRGLFFGEGSRLTVL.

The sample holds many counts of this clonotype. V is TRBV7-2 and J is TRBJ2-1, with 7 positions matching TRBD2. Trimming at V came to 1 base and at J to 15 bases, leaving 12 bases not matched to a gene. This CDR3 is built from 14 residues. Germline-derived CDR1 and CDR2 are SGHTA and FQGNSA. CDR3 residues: CASSLEWWEGLVFF. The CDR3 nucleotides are TGTGCCAGCAGCTTAGAATGGTGGGAGGGTCTGGTGTTCTTC.

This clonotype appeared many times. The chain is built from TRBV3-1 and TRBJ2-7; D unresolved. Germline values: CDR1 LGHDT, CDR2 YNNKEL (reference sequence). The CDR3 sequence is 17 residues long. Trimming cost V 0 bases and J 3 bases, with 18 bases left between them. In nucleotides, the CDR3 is TGTGCCAGCAGCCAAGACGGAGTCCCAAAACCTCTCTACGAGCAGTACTTC. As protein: CASSQDGVPKPLYEQYF.

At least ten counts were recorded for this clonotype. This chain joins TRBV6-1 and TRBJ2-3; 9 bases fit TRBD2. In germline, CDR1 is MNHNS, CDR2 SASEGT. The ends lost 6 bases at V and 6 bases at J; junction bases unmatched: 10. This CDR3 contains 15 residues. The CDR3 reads CASSLAGTSRDTQYF. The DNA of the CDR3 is TGTGCCAGCAGCCTCGCAGGGACTAGCCGGGATACGCAGTATTTT.

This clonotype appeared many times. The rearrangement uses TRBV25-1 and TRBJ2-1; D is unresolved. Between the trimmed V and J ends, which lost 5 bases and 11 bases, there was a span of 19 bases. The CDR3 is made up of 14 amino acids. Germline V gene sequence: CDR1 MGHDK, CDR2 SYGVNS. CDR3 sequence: CASSPPIRGYQQFF. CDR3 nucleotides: TGTGCCAGCAGTCCTCCCATACGCGGCTATCAGCAGTTCTTC. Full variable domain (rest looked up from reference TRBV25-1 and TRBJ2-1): EADIYQTPRYLVIGTGKKITLECSQTMGHDKMYWYQQDPGMELHLIHYSYGVNSTEKGDLSSESTVSRIRTEHFPLTLESARPSHTSQYLCASSPPIRGYQQFFGPGTRLTVL.

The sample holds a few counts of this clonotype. The CDR3 is CSAEDRMNTEAFF. CDR3 in DNA: TGCAGTGCCGAGGACAGAATGAACACTGAAGCTTTCTTT. The chain has TRBV20-1 and TRBJ1-1; D is possibly TRBD1 (6 bases). The length of the CDR3 is 13 residues. V was trimmed by 6 bases and J by 0 bases, leaving 11 bases between them. Germline loops: CDR1 DFQATT, CDR2 SNEGSKA (reference sequence).

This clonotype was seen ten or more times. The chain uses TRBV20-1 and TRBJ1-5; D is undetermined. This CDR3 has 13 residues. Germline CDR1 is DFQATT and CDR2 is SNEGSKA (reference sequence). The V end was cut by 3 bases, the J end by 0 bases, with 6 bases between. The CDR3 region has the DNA TGCAGTGCTAGTGCAGATAGCAATCAGCCCCAGCATTTT. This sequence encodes CSASADSNQPQHF.

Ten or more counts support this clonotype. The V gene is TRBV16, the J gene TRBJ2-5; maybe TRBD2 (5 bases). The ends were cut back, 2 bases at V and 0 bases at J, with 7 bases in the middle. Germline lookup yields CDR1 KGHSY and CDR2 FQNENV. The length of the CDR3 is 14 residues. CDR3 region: CASSQKRNQETQYF. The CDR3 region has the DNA TGTGCCAGCAGCCAAAAGCGGAACCAAGAGACCCAGTACTTC.

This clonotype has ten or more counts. The CDR3 nucleotides read TGCGCCAGCAGCTTGTACAGGGGAAACACAGATACGCAGTATTTT. This codes for CASSLYRGNTDTQYF. The chain is built from TRBV5-1 and TRBJ2-3; 7 nucleotides agree with TRBD1. V was pared by 1 base and J by 2 bases, with 4 bases of the junction left unmatched. This CDR3 is 15 amino acids long. CDR1 is SGHRS, CDR2 YFSETQ, per germline.

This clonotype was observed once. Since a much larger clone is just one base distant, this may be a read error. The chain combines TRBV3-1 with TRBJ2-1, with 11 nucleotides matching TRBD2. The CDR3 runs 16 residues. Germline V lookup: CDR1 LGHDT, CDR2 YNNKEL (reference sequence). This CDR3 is CASGQVLTSGIPEQFF. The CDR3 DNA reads TGTGCCAGCGGCCAAGTTTTGACTAGCGGGATCCCTGAGCAGTTCTTC.

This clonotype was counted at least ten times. In DNA, the CDR3 is TGTGCCATCAGTGAGCCGGACAGGGCCACCTACGAGCAGTACTTC. The encoded protein is CAISEPDRATYEQYF. The gene calls are TRBV10-3 and TRBJ2-7; 8 bases are a match to TRBD1. With 2 bases clipped from V and 2 bases from J, the junction kept 5 bases outside the gene matches. The CDR3 has 15 amino acids. Germline V gene lookup returns CDR1 ENHRY and CDR2 SYGVKD.

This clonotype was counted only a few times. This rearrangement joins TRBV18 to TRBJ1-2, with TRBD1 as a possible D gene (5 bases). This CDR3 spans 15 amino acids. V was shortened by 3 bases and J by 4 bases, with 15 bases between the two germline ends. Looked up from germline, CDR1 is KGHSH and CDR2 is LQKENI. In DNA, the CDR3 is TGTGCCAGCTCACCGACCGGACAAGGAATCTATGGCTACACCTTC. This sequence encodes CASSPTGQGIYGYTF.

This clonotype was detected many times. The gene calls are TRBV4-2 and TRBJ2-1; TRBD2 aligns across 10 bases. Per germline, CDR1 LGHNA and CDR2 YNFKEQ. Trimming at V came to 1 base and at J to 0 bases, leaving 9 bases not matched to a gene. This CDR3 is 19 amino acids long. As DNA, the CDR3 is TGTGCCAGCAGCCAAGTCCCTAGCGGGGGCCCTAGCTCCTACAATGAGCAGTTCTTC. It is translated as CASSQVPSGGPSSYNEQFF.

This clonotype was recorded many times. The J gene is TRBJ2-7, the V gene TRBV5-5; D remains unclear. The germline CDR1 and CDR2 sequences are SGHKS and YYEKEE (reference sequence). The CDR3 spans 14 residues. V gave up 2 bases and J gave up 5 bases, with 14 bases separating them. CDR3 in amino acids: CASSLVQKDNEQYF. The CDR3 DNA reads TGTGCCAGCAGCTTAGTACAAAAAGACAACGAGCAGTACTTC. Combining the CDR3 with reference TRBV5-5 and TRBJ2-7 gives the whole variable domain DAGVTQSPTHLIKTRGQQVTLRCSPISGHKSVSWYQQVLGQGPQFIFQYYEKEERGRGNFPDRFSARQFPNYSSELNVNALLLGDSALYLCASSLVQKDNEQYFGPGTRLTVT.

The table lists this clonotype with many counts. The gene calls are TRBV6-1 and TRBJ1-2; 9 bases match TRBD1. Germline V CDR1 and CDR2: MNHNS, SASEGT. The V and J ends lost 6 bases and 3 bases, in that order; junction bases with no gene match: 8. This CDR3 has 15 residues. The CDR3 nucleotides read TGTGCCAGCAGACCACCGGGACAGGGATACTATGGCTACACCTTC. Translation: CASRPPGQGYYGYTF.

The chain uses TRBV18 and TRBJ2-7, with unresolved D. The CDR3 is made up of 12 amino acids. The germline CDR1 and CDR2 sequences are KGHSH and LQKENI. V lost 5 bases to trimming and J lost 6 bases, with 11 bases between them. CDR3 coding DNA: TGTGCCAGCTCAGTGGGGATCGGCGAGCAGTACTTC. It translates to CASSVGIGEQYF.

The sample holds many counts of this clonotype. CDR3 coding DNA: TGTGCCAGCAGTTACTCGGGGGGGACAGGGAGTAAGTACTTC. Its protein product is CASSYSGGTGSKYF. The chain combines TRBV6-5 with TRBJ2-7, with 9 bases that match TRBD1. The CDR3 extends over 14 amino acids. Germline-derived CDR1 and CDR2 are MNHEY and SVGAGI. V lost 0 bases to trimming and J lost 11 bases; unmatched junction nucleotides: 8.

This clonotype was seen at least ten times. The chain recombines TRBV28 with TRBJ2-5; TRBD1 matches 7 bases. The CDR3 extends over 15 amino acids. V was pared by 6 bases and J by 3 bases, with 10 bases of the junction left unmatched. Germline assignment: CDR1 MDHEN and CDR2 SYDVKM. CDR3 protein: CASSTQVDREETQYF. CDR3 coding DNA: TGTGCCAGCAGCACCCAAGTCGACAGGGAAGAGACCCAGTACTTC.

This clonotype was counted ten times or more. CDR3 in amino acids: CASSVRDSYSYNEQFF. As DNA, the CDR3 is TGTGCCAGCAGCGTACGGGACTCTTACTCCTACAATGAGCAGTTCTTC. This chain joins TRBV7-2 and TRBJ2-1, with D possibly being TRBD2 (6 bases). V was cut by 5 bases and J by 0 bases, with 14 bases left in between. The CDR3 runs to 16 residues. CDR1 and CDR2 from the germline V gene are SGHTA and FQGNSA.

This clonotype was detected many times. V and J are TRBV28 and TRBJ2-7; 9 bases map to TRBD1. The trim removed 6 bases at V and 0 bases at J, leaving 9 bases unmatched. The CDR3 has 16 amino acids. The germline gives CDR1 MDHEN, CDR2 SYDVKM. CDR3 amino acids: CASRDLGQGPSYEQYF. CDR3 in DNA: TGTGCCAGCAGAGACCTAGGACAGGGGCCCTCCTACGAGCAGTACTTC.

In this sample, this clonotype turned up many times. CDR3 sequence reads: CASSVETYMNTEAFF. As DNA, the CDR3 is TGTGCCAGCAGCGTAGAGACATATATGAACACTGAAGCTTTCTTT. V usage is TRBV9 and J usage is TRBJ1-1; unclear D gene. The CDR3 is 15 amino acids. V lost 0 bases and J 0 bases, leaving 9 bases between the germline ends. Germline CDR1 and CDR2: SGDLS and YYNGEE.